Sequencing of this TCR beta chain was carried out in a study of blood T cell repertoires in COVID-19. Study in general: Acute and convalescent COVID-19 specimens originated in the United States, Italy and Spain. T cells, B-cell-depleted T cells, or PBMCs provided the cDNA or gDNA that served as material.

There are 15 residues in the CDR3. V shed 3 bases and J shed 3 bases, with 15 bases lying between them. Germline CDR1 SGHNT, CDR2 YENEEA. How the authors handled the data: Cell counts per sample came from amplifying reference gene primers. The data were produced by immunoSEQ multiplex PCR, yet TCRdb's version contains in-frame clones alone and is incomplete. The V and J calls and clone size were taken over from that table, and D and trimming were inferred from the DNA. The sample lists a few hundred thousand clones; around 90% were seen once. The receptor's source is a man at least 80 years old with acute or convalescent COVID-19. Sequenced input: peripheral blood. The chain employs TRBV11-3 and TRBJ2-7; D gene ambiguous. CDR3 amino acids: CASSFRPGFLYEQYF. The CDR3 nucleotides are TGTGCCAGCAGCTTCCGCCCGGGTTTCCTCTACGAGCAGTACTTC.